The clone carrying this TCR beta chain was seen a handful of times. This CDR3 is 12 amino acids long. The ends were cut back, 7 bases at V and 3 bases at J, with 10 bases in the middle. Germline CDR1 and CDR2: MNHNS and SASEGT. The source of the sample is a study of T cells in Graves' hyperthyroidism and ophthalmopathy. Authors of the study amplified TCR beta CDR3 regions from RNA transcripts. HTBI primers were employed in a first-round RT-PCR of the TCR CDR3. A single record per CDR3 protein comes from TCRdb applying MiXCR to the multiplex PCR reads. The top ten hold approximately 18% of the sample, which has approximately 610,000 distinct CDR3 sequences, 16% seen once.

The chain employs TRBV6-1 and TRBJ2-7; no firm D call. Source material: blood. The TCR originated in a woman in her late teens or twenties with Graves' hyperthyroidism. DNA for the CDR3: TGTGCCAGCAAAAGACGGTACTACGAGCAGTACTTC. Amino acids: CASKRRYYEQYF.